This T cell receptor (beta chain) was recovered during a study of cytomegalovirus exposure and HLA in healthy donors. Study results and limitations: According to the study, roughly 160 TCR beta chains were cytomegalovirus-associated.

For this clone: No antigen is known for it.

V was shortened by 2 bases and J by 0 bases, with 12 bases between the two germline ends. The V gene's germline CDR1 is SGHDT and CDR2 YYEEEE. This CDR3 is 16 amino acids long. The PCR ran on 60 Vbeta and 13 Jbeta primers. Only in-frame clones appear in the TCRdb table, and some are missing; sequencing was by immunoSEQ multiplex PCR. The profile shows 100,000 or so clones, roughly 80% of them singletons. This receptor was taken from a male donor in good health and CMV-seropositive. This chain links TRBV5-6 with TRBJ1-5; tentatively, D is TRBD1 (6 bases). Sample: PBMCs. The CDR3 is CASSFRQENSNQPQHF. CDR3 nucleotides: TGTGCCAGCAGCTTCCGACAGGAGAATAGCAATCAGCCCCAGCATTTT. The variable domain in full, completed from reference TRBV5-6 and TRBJ1-5, reads DAGVTQSPTHLIKTRGQQVTLRCSPKSGHDTVSWYQQALGQGPQFIFQYYEEEERQRGNFPDRFSGHQFPNYSSELNVNALLLGDSALYLCASSFRQENSNQPQHFGDGTRLSIL.